The 11 T cell receptor beta chains reported below all come from one sample, sequenced in a study of a mutant IDH1 vaccine in newly diagnosed glioma. Produced via immunoSEQ multiplex PCR; TCRdb's table is partial and in-frame only. In the table there are approximately 15,000 clones, around 95% of which are singletons. Time point indicated: baseline, week 1 (first vaccination visit). Stated treatment: pre-vaccination baseline after standard-of-care therapy. The sequencing here drew on peripheral blood mononuclear cells (PBMCs), taken from a glioma patient treated with radiotherapy, temozolomide or both. These TCRs come from a woman younger than 35 with glioma. Some clones in this sample may be carry-over from other donors' samples.

The V gene is TRBV18, the J gene TRBJ1-1; TRBD1 matches 7 bases. From germline, CDR1 is KGHSH and CDR2 LQKENI. The J segment lost 5 bases and the V segment lost 2 bases, leaving 5 bases of the junction unmatched. The CDR3 sequence is 14 residues long. The DNA for the CDR3 is TGTGCCAGCTCACCAGGGACAGTGCAAACTGAAGCTTTCTTT. Residues: CASSPGTVQTEAFF.

The V gene is TRBV5-6, the J gene TRBJ2-1; TRBD2 agrees at 9 bases. Per the germline V gene, CDR1 is SGHDT and CDR2 is YYEEEE. There are 16 residues in the CDR3. The J segment lost 10 bases and the V segment lost 4 bases, leaving 15 bases of the junction unmatched. CDR3 amino acids: CASSPITSGPYGEQFF. CDR3 nucleotide sequence: TGTGCCAGCAGCCCCATCACTAGCGGGCCTTATGGCGAGCAGTTCTTC.

The chain combines TRBV5-1 with TRBJ2-3; a possible D gene is TRBD2 (6 bases). The CDR3 contains 15 residues. CDR1 and CDR2 from the germline V gene are SGHRS and YFSETQ. Deletions cut 0 bases from V and 0 bases from J, with 8 bases between. The CDR3, as DNA: TGCGCCAGCAGCTTGGGGGGGGTCAGCACAGATACGCAGTATTTT. Amino acid sequence: CASSLGGVSTDTQYF.

This chain uses TRBV30 with TRBJ2-1; 8 bases match TRBD2. Germline CDR1 and CDR2: GTSNPN and SVGIG (reference sequence). This CDR3 comprises 13 residues. The junction had 4 bases not matched to a gene; V was cut back by 4 bases and J by 5 bases. The CDR3 region is CAWTSGGNNEQFF. The DNA of the CDR3 is TGTGCCTGGACCAGCGGGGGAAACAATGAGCAGTTCTTC.

The chain couples TRBV5-1 to TRBJ2-3, with D unclear. The CDR3 is made up of 15 amino acids. Trimming removed 0 bases from V and 6 bases from J, with 14 bases in between. In germline, CDR1 is SGHRS, CDR2 YFSETQ. The DNA of the CDR3 is TGCGCCAGCAGCTTGGAAAGTCCCCAGTGGGATACGCAGTATTTT. Residues: CASSLESPQWDTQYF. Together with reference TRBV5-1 and TRBJ2-3, the CDR3 gives the full variable domain: KAGVTQTPRYLIKTRGQQVTLSCSPISGHRSVSWYQQTPGQGLQFLFEYFSETQRNKGNFPGRFSGRQFSNSRSEMNVSTLELGDSALYLCASSLESPQWDTQYFGPGTRLTVL.

This clone was seen only once. The V gene is TRBV27, the J gene TRBJ2-7, with a tentative D call TRBD1 (5 bases). CDR3 length: 15 amino acids. The V and J ends lost 7 bases and 0 bases respectively, with 16 bases between them. Looked up from germline, CDR1 is MNHEY and CDR2 is SMNVEV (reference sequence). The CDR3 DNA is TGTGCCAGCAATCCATTAGGGGCCAGCTCCTACGAGCAGTACTTC. The encoded protein is CASNPLGASSYEQYF.

V gene TRBV7-6 combines with J gene TRBJ2-1; D perhaps matches TRBD1 (6 bases). The CDR3 is made up of 12 amino acids. Trimming took 5 bases from V and 6 from J, leaving 8 bases between them. Germline V CDR1 and CDR2: SGHVS, FNYEAQ. The CDR3 sequence: CASSIQGNEQFF. CDR3 DNA sequence: TGTGCCAGCAGCATACAGGGCAATGAGCAGTTCTTC.

The chain links TRBV11-2 to TRBJ1-5; D perhaps matches TRBD1 (5 bases). The CDR3 length is 15 residues. Trimming took off 1 base at V and 0 bases at J, with 7 bases between the two ends. CDR1 and CDR2 from the germline V gene are SGHAT and FQNNGV. CDR3 residues: CASSLVGGSNQPQHF. DNA for the CDR3: TGTGCCAGCAGCTTAGTGGGGGGTAGCAATCAGCCCCAGCATTTT.

The chain couples TRBV19 to TRBJ1-1, with TRBD1 matching over 8 bases. Germline V gene data show CDR1 as LNHDA and CDR2 as SQIVND (reference sequence). The CDR3 is made up of 14 amino acids. V dropped 5 bases and J dropped 5; count of bases not matched to a gene: 7. The CDR3 region has the DNA TGTGCCAGTAGTGACAGGGGAGAATGGACTGAAGCTTTCTTT. It encodes CASSDRGEWTEAFF.

This chain connects TRBV5-1 to TRBJ2-1; 11 bases match TRBD1. V shed 4 bases and J 13 bases; nucleotides not matched to a gene: 4. Germline loops: CDR1 SGHRS, CDR2 YFSETQ. The CDR3 is made up of 12 amino acids. CDR3 loop: CASSLGTGGQFF. The CDR3 nucleotides are TGCGCCAGCAGCCTCGGGACAGGGGGACAGTTCTTC. The whole variable domain, filled in from reference TRBV5-1 and TRBJ2-1, reads KAGVTQTPRYLIKTRGQQVTLSCSPISGHRSVSWYQQTPGQGLQFLFEYFSETQRNKGNFPGRFSGRQFSNSRSEMNVSTLELGDSALYLCASSLGTGGQFFGPGTRLTVL.

The chain links TRBV5-4 to TRBJ2-7; a possible D gene is TRBD1 (5 bases). V dropped 0 bases and J dropped 5 bases, with 15 bases sitting between them. CDR3 length equals 15 residues. Germline V gives CDR1 SGHNT, CDR2 YYREEE (reference sequence). CDR3 sequence reads: CASSLDLAGRNEQYF. The CDR3 nucleotides read TGTGCCAGCAGCTTGGATCTGGCAGGGCGCAACGAGCAGTACTTC. Together with reference TRBV5-4 and TRBJ2-7, the CDR3 gives the full variable domain: ETGVTQSPTHLIKTRGQQVTLRCSSQSGHNTVSWYQQALGQGPQFIFQYYREEENGRGNFPPRFSGLQFPNYSSELNVNALELDDSALYLCASSLDLAGRNEQYFGPGTRLTVT.